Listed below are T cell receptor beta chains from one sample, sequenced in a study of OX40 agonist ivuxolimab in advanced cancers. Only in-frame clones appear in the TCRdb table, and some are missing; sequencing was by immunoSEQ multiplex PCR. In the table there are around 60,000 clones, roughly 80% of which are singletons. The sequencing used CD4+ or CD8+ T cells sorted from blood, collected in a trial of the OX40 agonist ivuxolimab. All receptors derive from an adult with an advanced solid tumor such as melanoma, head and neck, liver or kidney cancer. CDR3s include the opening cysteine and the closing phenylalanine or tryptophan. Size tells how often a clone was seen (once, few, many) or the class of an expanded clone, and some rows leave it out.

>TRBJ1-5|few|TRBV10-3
CAISAGDQPQHF
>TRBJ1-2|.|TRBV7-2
CASSQKRAANYGYTF
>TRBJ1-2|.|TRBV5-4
CASSPEGFYGYTF
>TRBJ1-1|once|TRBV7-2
CASSLTYGGEAFF
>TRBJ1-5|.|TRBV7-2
CASSLVGSGPGGAQHF
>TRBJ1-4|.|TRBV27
CASSLFGQGWGTNEKLFF
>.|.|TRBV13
CASSLAGSYEQYF
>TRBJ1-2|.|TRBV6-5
CASSADGLSYGYTF
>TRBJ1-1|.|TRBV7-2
CASSLVEELNTEAFF
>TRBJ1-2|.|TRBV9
CASSVDGTYGYTF
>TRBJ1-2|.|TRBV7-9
CASSSPSLGGYTF
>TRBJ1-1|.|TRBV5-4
CASSKQGNTEAFF
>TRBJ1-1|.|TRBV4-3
CASSQEKWLTTEAFF
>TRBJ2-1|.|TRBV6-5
CASSLGLAGVEQFF
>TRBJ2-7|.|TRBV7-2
CASSFSGTSGLEQYF
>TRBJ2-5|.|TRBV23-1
CASLSGQQETQYF
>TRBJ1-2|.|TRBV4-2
CASSQDFRQGYGYTF
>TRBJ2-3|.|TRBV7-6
CASSLAGLGGTDTQYF
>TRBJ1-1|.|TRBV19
CASAPRDRVYQGAFF
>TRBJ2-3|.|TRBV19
CASSISPFLAPPQDTQYF
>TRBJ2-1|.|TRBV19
CASSKTGTSGYNEQFF
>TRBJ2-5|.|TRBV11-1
CASSSSTGKETQYF
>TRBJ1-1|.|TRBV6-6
CASSYGGTGNTEAFF
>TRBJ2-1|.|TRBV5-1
CASSLEASGDYNEQFF
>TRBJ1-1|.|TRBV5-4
CASSGGQGNTEAFF
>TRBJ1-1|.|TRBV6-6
CASTGTGGESEAFF
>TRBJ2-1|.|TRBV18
CASSPTGSYNEQFF
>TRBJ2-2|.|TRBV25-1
CASSRQVTGELFF
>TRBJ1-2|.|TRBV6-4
CAPWQGAEGYTF
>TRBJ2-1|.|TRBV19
CASSKERVYNEQFF
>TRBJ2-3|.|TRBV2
CASSESGGTDTQYF
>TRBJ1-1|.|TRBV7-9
CASSPGTRYTEAFF
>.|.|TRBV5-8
CASSVTGPYEQYF
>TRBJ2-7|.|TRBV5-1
CASSLSGTSEAEQYF
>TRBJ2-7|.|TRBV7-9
CASSKRGPRSYEQYF
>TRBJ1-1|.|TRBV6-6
CASSFTGTGNTEAFF
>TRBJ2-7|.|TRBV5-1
CASSSHRGYEQYF
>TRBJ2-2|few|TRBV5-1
CASSLGTGIGELFF
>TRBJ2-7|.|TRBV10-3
CAISEGVAGASYEQYF
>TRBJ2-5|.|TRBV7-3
CASSLNPGEETQYF
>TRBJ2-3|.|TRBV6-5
CASSYQTASTDTQYF
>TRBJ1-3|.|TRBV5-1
CASSLGRAPGNTIYF
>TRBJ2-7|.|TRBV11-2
CASSPQTAQYEQYF
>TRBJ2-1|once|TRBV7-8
CASSLASGPEFF
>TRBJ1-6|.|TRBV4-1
CASGLPTGGTSDSPLHF